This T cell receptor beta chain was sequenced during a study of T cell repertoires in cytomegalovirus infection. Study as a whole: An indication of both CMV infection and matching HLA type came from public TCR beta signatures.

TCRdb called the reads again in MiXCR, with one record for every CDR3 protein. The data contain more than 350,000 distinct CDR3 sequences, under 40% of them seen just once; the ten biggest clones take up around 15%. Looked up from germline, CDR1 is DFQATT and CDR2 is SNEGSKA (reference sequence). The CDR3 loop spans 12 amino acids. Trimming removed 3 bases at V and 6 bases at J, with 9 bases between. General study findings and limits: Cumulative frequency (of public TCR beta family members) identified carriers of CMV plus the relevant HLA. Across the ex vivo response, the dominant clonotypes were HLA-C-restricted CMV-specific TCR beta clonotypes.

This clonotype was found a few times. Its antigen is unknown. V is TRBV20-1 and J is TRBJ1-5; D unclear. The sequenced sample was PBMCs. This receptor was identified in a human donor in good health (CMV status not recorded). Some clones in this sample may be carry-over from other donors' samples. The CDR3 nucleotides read TGCAGTGCTAGCCCTGCGGCTCAGCCCCAGCATTTT. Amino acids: CSASPAAQPQHF.